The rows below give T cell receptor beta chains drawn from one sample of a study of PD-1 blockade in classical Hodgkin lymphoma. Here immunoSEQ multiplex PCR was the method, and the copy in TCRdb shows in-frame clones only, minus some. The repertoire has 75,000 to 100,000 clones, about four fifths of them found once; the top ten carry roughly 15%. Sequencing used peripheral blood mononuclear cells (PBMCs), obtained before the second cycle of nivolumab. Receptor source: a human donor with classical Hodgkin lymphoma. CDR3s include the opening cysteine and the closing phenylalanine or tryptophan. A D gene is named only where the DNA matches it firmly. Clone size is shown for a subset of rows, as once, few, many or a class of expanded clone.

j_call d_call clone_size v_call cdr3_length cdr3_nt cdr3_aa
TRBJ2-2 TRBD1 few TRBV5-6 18 TGTGCCAGCAGCCGGCGGTTCGGACAGGGAACGGACACCGGGGAGCTGTTTTTT CASSRRFGQGTDTGELFF
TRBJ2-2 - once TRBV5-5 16 TGTGCCAGCAGCTTTCTCGGGGGGCCTGACACCGGGGAGCTGTTTTTT CASSFLGGPDTGELFF
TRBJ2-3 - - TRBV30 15 TGTGCCTGGAGTTCAGCCTCGGGGGACACAGATACGCAGTATTTT CAWSSASGDTDTQYF
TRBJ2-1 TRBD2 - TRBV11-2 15 TGTGCCAGCAGCTCAAGGACTAGCGGGAGTGATGAGCAGTTCTTC CASSSRTSGSDEQFF
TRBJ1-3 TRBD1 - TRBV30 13 TGTGCCTGGAGTTGGACAGGAGGAAACACCATATATTTT CAWSWTGGNTIYF
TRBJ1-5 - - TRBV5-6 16 TGTGCCAGCAGCTTCGGGGGATTAAATAGCAATCAGCCCCAGCATTTT CASSFGGLNSNQPQHF
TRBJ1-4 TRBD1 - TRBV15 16 TGTGCCACCAGCCCTAGGACAGGGGGAACTAATGAAAAACTGTTTTTT CATSPRTGGTNEKLFF
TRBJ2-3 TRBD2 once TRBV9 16 TGTGCCAGCAGCGTAGGGGCTAGCGGGATGTGGGTTACGCAGTATTTT CASSVGASGMWVTQYF
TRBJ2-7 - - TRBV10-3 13 TGTGCCATCAGTGTTCAGGGTCTGGGTGAGCAGTACTTC CAISVQGLGEQYF
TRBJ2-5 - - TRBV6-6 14 TGTGCCAGCTCACCCCTTAGACAGCTGGAGACCCAGTACTTC CASSPLRQLETQYF
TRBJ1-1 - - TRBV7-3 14 TGTGCCAGCAGCCTAGTTAACAGCCGGGGGGAAGCTTTCTTT CASSLVNSRGEAFF
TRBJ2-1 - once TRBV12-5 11 TGTGCTAGTGGTTTGCTGGATGAGCAGTTCTTC CASGLLDEQFF
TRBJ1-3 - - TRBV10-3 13 TGTGCCCACGGGGACCTGCCTGGAAACACCATATATTTT CAHGDLPGNTIYF
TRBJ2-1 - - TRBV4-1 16 TGCGCCAGCAGCCAAGATAACGGACAGACCTACAATGAGCAGTTCTTC CASSQDNGQTYNEQFF
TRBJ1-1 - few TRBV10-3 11 TGTGCCATCAGTGAAGGGGATAGAGCTTTCTTT CAISEGDRAFF
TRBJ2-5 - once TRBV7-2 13 TGTGCCAGCAGCCCTCTGGCCCAAGAGACCCAGTACTTC CASSPLAQETQYF
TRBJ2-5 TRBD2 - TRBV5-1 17 TGCGCCAGCAGCCCACCCTTGGAGGGGAGGGGACAAGAGACCCAGTACTTC CASSPPLEGRGQETQYF
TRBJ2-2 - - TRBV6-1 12 TGTGCCAGCAGTTCCACGTTCGGGGAGCTGTTTTTT CASSSTFGELFF
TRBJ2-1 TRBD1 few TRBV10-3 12 TGTGCCATCAGCGGGACAGGGACGGAGCAGTTCTTC CAISGTGTEQFF
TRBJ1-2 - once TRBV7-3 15 TGTGCCAGCAGCTTACGGGCAGGGAGTATAGATGGCTACACCTTC CASSLRAGSIDGYTF
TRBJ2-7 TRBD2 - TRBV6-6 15 TGTGCCAGCAGTTCAGAGGGGCGCGGGAGGTACGAGCAGTACTTC CASSSEGRGRYEQYF
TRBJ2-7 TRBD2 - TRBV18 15 TGTGCCAGCTCAATAGCGGGAGGCCTCTCCTACGAGCAGTACTTC CASSIAGGLSYEQYF
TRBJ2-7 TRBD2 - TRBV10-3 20 TGTGCCATCAGTCAATCTTCATCGGGAGGAGCGGGAGGCTCCTCTAAGAAGCAGTACTTC CAISQSSSGGAGGSSKKQYF
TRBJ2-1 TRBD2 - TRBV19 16 TGTGCCAGTAGTAAAGGGCCCGGGAGGGACCCCGATGAGCAGTTCTTC CASSKGPGRDPDEQFF
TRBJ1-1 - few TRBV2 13 TGTGCCAGCAGGGGGAATATGAACACTGAAGCTTTCTTT CASRGNMNTEAFF
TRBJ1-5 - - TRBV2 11 TGTGCCAGCAGTGACAGTCAGCCCCAGCATTTT CASSDSQPQHF
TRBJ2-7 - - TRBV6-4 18 TGTGCCAGCAGGATCCAGCCCCCGGGGCAGGATAACTCCTACGAGCAGTACTTC CASRIQPPGQDNSYEQYF
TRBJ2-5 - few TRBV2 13 TGTGCCAGCACCTTCGACAGCTTAGAGACCCAGTACTTC CASTFDSLETQYF